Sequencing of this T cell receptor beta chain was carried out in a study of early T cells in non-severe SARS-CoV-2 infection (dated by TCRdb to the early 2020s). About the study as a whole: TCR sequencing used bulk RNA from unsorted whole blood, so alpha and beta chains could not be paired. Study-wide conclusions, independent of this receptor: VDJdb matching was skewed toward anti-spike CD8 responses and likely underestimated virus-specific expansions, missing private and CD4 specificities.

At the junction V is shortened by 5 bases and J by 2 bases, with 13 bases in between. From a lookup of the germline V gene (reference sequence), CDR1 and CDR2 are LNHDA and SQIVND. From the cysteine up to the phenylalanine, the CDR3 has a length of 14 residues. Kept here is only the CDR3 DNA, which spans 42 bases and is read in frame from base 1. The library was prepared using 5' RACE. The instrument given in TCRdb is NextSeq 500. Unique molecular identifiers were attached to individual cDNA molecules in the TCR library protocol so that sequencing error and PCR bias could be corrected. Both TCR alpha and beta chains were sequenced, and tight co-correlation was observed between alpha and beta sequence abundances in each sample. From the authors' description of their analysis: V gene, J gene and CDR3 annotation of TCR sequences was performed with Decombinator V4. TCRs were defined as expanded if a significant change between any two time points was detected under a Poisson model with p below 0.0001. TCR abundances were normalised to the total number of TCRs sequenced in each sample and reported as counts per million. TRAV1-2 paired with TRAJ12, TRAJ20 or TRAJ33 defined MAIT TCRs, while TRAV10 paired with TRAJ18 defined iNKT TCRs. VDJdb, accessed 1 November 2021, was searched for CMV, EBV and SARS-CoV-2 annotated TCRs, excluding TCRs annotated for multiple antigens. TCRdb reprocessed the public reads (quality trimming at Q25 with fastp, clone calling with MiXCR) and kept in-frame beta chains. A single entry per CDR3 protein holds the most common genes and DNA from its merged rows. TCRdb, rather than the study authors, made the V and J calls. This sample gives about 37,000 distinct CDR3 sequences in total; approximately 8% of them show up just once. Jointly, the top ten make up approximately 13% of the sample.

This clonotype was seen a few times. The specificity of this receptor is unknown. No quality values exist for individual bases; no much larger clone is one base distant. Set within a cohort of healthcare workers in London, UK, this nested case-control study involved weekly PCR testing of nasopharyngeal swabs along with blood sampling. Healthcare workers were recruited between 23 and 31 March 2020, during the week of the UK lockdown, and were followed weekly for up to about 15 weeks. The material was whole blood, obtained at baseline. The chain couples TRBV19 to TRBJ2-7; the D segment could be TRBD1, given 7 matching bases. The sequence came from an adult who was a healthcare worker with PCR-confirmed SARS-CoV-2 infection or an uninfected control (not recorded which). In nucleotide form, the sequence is TGTGCCAGTAGTCTCGGCAGGGGGGCCTACGAGCAGTACTTC. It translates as CASSLGRGAYEQYF.